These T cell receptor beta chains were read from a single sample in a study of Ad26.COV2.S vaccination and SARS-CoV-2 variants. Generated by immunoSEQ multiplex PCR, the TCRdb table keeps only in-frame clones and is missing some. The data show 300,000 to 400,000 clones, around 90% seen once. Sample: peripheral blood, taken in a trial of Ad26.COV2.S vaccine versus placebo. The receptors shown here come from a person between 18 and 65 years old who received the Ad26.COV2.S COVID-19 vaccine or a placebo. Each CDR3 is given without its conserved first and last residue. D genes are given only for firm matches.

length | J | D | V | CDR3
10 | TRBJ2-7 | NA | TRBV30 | AWSRGSYEQY
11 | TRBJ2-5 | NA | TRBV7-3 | ASSLNFRETQY
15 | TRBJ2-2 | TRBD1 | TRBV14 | ASSLPGQGWGTGELF
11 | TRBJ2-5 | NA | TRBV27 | ASSLSGKETQY
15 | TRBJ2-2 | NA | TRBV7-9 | ASSLRPTRVNTGELF
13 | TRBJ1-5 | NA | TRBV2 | ASSDGGLGNQPQH
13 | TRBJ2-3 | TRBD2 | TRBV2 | ASRLLAGGRDTQY
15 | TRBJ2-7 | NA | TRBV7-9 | ASSSASRGGTAYEQY
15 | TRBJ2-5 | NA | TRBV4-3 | ASSQVTGTPIQETQY
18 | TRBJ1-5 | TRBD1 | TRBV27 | ASSHGPGQGWLGGNQPQH
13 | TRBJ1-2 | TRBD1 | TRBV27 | ASSLSPGGNYGYT
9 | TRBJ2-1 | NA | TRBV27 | ASSYHNEQF
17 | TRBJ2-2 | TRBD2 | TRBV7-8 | ASSLPDVAGGLNTGELF
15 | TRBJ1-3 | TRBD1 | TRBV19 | ASRTGRGIASGNTIY
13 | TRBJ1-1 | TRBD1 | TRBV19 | ASSPGQGVGTEAF
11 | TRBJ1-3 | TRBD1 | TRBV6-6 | ATGQGAGNTIY
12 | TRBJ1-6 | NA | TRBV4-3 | ASSQDGGNSPLH
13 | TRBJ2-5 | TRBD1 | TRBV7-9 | ASSLGDRGRETQY
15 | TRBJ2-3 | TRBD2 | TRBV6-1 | ASSEMLAGGTTDTQY
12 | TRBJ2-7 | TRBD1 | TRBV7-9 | ASRPGQGYYEQY
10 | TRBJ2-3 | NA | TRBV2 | ASSDEGYTQY
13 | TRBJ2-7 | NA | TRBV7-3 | ASSLQGGPSYEQY
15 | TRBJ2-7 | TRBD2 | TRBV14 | ASSQGLAGAYSYEQY
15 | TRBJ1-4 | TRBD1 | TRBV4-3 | ASSQDLDRGPNEKLF
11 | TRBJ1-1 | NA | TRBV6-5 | ASTRPSLREAF
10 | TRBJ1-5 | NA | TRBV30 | AWSYSNQPQH
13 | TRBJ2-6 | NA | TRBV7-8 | ASSLRGNRANVLT
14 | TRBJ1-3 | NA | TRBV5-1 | ASSLGSPSSGNTIY
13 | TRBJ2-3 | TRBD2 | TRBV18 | ASRTSGLNTDTQY
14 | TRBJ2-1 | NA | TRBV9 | ASSVDSGGTGYEQF
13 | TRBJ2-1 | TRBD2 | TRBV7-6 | ASSWGSGEYNEQF
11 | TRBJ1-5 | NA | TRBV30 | ASSYYSNQPQH
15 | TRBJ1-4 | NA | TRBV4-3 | ASSQDGPGRLNEKLF
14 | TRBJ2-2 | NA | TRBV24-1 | ATSDPRGTNTGELF
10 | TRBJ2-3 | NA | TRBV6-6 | ASSSTAHTQY
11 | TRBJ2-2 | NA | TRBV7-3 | ASSLTFSGELF
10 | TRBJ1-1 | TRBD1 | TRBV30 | AWSRTGIEAF
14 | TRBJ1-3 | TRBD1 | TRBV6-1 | ASSDLPGQRGNTIY
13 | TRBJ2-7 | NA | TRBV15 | ATSSASVGVYEQY
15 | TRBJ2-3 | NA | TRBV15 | ATSRDRKSLGTDTQY
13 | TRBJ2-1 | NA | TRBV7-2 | ASSLVGTKYNEQF
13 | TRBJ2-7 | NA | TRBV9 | ASSVAGGTSYEQY
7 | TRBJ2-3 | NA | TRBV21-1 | ASSARAI
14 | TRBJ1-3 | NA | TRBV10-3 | AISDRGSGSGNTIY
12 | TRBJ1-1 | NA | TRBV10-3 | AISRGEGNTEAF
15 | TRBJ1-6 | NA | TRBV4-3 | ASSQGGGSSYNSPLH
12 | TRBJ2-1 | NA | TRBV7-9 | ASSPSGVYNEQF
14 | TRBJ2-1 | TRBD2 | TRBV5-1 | ASSLGRTRSHNEQF
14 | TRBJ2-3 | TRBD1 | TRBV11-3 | ASSSDRDMLSDTQY
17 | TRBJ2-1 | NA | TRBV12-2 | ASRPGAGGIKSSYNEQF
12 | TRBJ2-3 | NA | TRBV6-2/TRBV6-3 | ASSTLQGGDTQY
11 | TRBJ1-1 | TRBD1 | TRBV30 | AWRRDRGKGGF